Reported below is one T cell receptor beta chain. Its antigen remains unidentified. These data originate in a study of CD8+ T cells in alopecia areata. Study context: People stayed on tofacitinib for 6 to 18 months, then stopped the drug for 6 months. The study's findings and limits: Clonality was higher in lesional than normal scalp, especially in alopecia totalis/universalis.

Obtained from alopecia areata patients were lesional scalp punch biopsies along with peripheral blood. Extraction of RNA preceded its reverse transcription into cDNA, which served as the sequencing template. Produced via immunoSEQ multiplex PCR; TCRdb's table is partial and in-frame only. The sample has under 85,000 clones, more than 40% seen once. Germline V lookup: CDR1 SGDLS, CDR2 YYNGEE. The CDR3 extends over 15 amino acids. V was clipped by 6 bases and J by 0 bases, with 13 bases between them. Sequenced material: CD8+ T cells sorted from blood, taken at week 0. This rearrangement joins TRBV9 to TRBJ1-5; possible D gene TRBD1, 5 bases. The sequence was collected from a human donor with alopecia areata. The CDR3 region is CASTRLGGSNQPQHF. CDR3 DNA: TGTGCCAGCACCCGACTGGGGGGTAGCAATCAGCCCCAGCATTTT.